This T cell receptor (beta chain) was identified in a study of cytomegalovirus exposure and HLA in healthy donors (dated by TCRdb to 2015 to 2018). With respect to the entire study: An earlier analysis of 587 of the donors reported about 290 Gb of sequence data and roughly 110 million unique TCR beta sequences from some 180 million T cells. A later genetic analysis used genome-wide SNP genotypes for about three fifths of the 666 donors, treating that subset as a discovery cohort. Among the roughly 400 genotyped donors, approximately 82% belonged to the genetic ancestry cluster associated with self-reported Caucasian donors. A handful of DR-DQ haplotypes were treated as single units for association and clustering because of strong linkage in the cohort. An early release that covered some 630 HLA-typed donors contained approximately 300 gigabases of sequencing data and approximately 85 million unique TCR sequences. Donor age, sex, ethnicity and CMV serostatus were compiled alongside the repertoire data. The T cell repertoires of under 700 subjects were profiled by immunosequencing and related to cytomegalovirus serostatus. An earlier analysis of approximately 630 of the donors applied high-throughput TCR beta sequencing to assess whether each TCR beta V gene segment acted as functional or pseudogenic. To predict cytomegalovirus infection status, the study brought together high-throughput TCR immunosequencing, statistical association of individual TCRs with disease status, and machine learning. Every repertoire in the discovery cohort had been generated on one and the same sequencing platform. The later analysis used no new phenotypic data to find candidate immune exposures, relying instead on TCR beta sequences and their occurrence across donors. The study was designed to test whether signatures of past pathogen exposure could be identified by cataloging public T cell receptors. Across some 400 genotyped donors of the cohort, an average of 235,054 unique TCR beta nucleotide sequences per donor were sequenced, and roughly 20% of those sequences were non-productive. Typing coverage varied by locus: roughly 629-640 donors for A, B, C, DRB1 and DQB1; 522 for DQA1; approximately 570 for DPA1; approximately 470 for DPB1. To study patterns of TCR occurrence, a later analysis re-analyzed previously published TCR beta repertoires from just over 650 donors and added high-resolution HLA genotyping. Besides the first cohort of 666 subjects, a separate validation cohort made up of roughly 130 different subjects was used. HLA typing included class I and class II loci at four-digit resolution.

Paper-wide results and their limitations: According to a later analysis, parvovirus B19, influenza, CMV and Epstein-Barr virus appeared linked to several top co-occurrence clusters. Only TCR beta chains were sequenced in this cohort, and the absence of alpha or paired-chain data limited detectable features. Linkage disequilibrium might explain the correlated functional status among segregating V segments, but an unknown experimental factor could not be excluded. In an earlier analysis of approximately 590 of the donors, most TCR beta V segments were observed in productive rearrangements about 87% or about 30% of the time, broadly matching IMGT annotations. The study listed 164 TCR beta chains as associated with cytomegalovirus. Most TCR sequences were observed very rarely across donors, whereas some public TCRs were present in many individuals. The earlier analysis of fewer than 750 of the donors excluded roughly 17 rarely observed V segments, including chromosome 9 orphons, because counts were too low. Compared with the approximately 700-donor mean, donors in an Asian-associated ancestry cluster had fewer N-insertions in productive TCRs, according to a later genetic analysis. Three of the identified cytomegalovirus-associated TCR beta chains were confirmed in vitro to be specific for cytomegalovirus antigens. A further reported finding was that TCR beta sequences accurately predicted the HLA-A and HLA-B alleles for most subjects in the first cohort. A group of highly shared sequence variants was considered likely to be a technical artifact of the sequencing pipeline. According to a later analysis, most CMV-associated TCR beta chains appeared to be HLA-restricted, and the HLA associations seemed to be driven largely by CMV exposure. A later analysis found that HLA-associated TCR beta chains were more clonally expanded and had lower generation probabilities than equally common non-associated chains. A later analysis found that TCR association rates varied across HLA loci, with DRB1 alleles showing the most associated TCRs and HLA-C alleles the fewest. A later genetic analysis associated a missense DCLRE1C variant with V-gene and J-gene trimming of TCR beta chains, and an independent cohort replicated the association. According to the authors, the approach could potentially be generalized to other disease states and immunological phenotypes. Cytomegalovirus status was reported to be diagnosed by the classifier with high specificity and sensitivity in both the original and validation cohorts. Assigning TCR associations to individual alleles was difficult when HLA alleles, especially DR and DQ, strongly co-occurred. Specific HLA alleles were associated with roughly 16,000 TCR beta sequences at a false discovery rate of 0.05 in a later analysis. Because HLA typing was missing for some donors at each locus, association tests included only the typed subset. The only immune exposure information available for the cohort was CMV serostatus. Roughly uniform sequencing depth across donors was assumed in presence/absence analyses, although this assumption may not hold. Because the 87-base-pair reads could not distinguish some IMGT-functional V segments, including TRBV6-2 and TRBV6-3, those segments were excluded.

Details on this clone: There is no known antigen for this receptor. No much larger clone exists at a distance of one base, and base qualities are not known.

Receptors were amplified or captured by the immunoSEQ multiplex PCR assay. A mixture of 60 forward primers for TCR Vbeta segments and 13 reverse primers for TCR Jbeta segments was used in the multiplex PCR. The CDR3 region of rearranged TCR beta genes was amplified from genomic DNA with a multiplex PCR assay. The amplified TCR beta libraries were sequenced on the Illumina HiSeq System as 87-base-pair reads. The authors' analysis ran thus. In a later analysis, tens of millions of unique TCR beta chains were counted across the approximately 640 repertoires, and roughly 11 million of these chains were shared by at least two donors. A nearest-neighbor algorithm error-corrected the raw reads and collapsed the reads into unique sequences, merging closely related sequences to remove PCR and sequencing errors. CDR3 sequences were aligned to IMGT reference sequences to assign V, D and J gene segments. For a sequence to be retained, at least a six-nucleotide match to both a V gene segment and a J gene segment was required. A rearrangement counted as productive if the CDR3 had no stop codons and remained in frame with V and J, and every other rearrangement counted as non-productive. Following IMGT convention, CDR3 was defined as the stretch from the second conserved V-encoded cysteine up to the conserved J-encoded phenylalanine. Sequences without an unambiguous match to a single V gene segment were excluded from the earlier analysis of approximately 600 of the donors. An earlier analysis of 500 to 700 of the donors classified V segments as functional when productive rearrangements were above 56.7% and as segregating when the standard deviation between donors was above 5%. A statistical classification framework was built to diagnose cytomegalovirus status from the catalog of TCR beta chain sequences. A later analysis assigned V and J genes by comparing TCR nucleotide sequences with IMGT/GENE-DB human TR gene sequences. Using the TCRdist pipeline, a later analysis assigned CDR3 sequences along with most-parsimonious VDJ recombination scenarios. In a later analysis, each TCR beta chain was defined by its CDR3 amino acid sequence together with its V-gene family, and reads without a unique V-gene family were excluded. As a way to deal with suspected cross-contamination and a sequencing artifact, a later analysis dropped 592 nucleotide sequences that were highly shared and had low generation probability. In a later analysis, a clonal expansion index was calculated for each public chain from normalized within-repertoire ranks of inferred template counts. A later analysis computed generation probabilities with a VDJ recombination model fitted to out-of-frame rearrangements, and checked the results against IGoR. A later analysis scored TCR-TCR, TCR-HLA and TCR-CMV co-occurrence with hypergeometric tests, applying a repertoire-size bias correction to TCR pairs. A later analysis estimated false discovery rates by permuting HLA or CMV assignments 20 times. In a later analysis, co-occurring TCRs were grouped using DBSCAN, and TCRdist sequence similarity was added for clustering within HLA-allele-positive subsets. For co-occurrence clustering, repertoires with fewer than 30,000 or more than 120,000 public chains were excluded, along with about five repertoires with anomalous nucleotide sharing. The clones in this table, taken by TCRdb from immuneACCESS, are in-frame only. Not every clone is retained; where verified, under half of the shortfall comes from an unresolved V gene, and the cause of the rest is unknown. The DNA gave D and trimming, while V, J and clone size come from that table. This sample lists around 120,000 clones; around 62% were detected once. The ten largest make up just under 9.5% of the sample.

The cohort consisted of 600 to 750 healthy bone marrow donors. At the time of sampling, every cohort member was nominally healthy, though immune exposures that went unrecorded were likely present. The donor was CMV seropositive and was included in the group of around 300 seropositive cohort members. Every donor gave a peripheral blood sample, and the peripheral blood mononuclear cells from that sample were used for TCR beta sequencing. Genomic DNA was extracted from the blood cell samples with the Qiagen DNeasy Blood Extraction Kit. The junction shows trimming of 4 bases on V and 7 bases on J, plus 19 bases between the germline ends. From a lookup of the germline V gene, CDR1 and CDR2 are SGHVS and FQNEAQ. Including the terminal cysteine and phenylalanine, the CDR3 comprises 16 residues. Kept here is only the CDR3 DNA, which spans 48 bases and is read in frame from base 1.

The rearrangement joined TRBV7-8 to TRBJ2-2; a tentative D match to TRBD2 spans 5 bases. Source material: PBMCs. The sequence was collected from a woman between 40 and 55 years old in good health and CMV-seropositive. The nucleotide sequence is given as TGTGCCAGCAGCTGGTACTATAGAGGGCCGAGCGGGGAGCTGTTTTTT. Translated, this gives CASSWYYRGPSGELFF.